These 7 T cell receptor beta chains were all obtained from the same sample, sequenced in a study of blood T cell repertoires in COVID-19. Assay: immunoSEQ multiplex PCR; the TCRdb copy retains only in-frame clones and omits some. The table has under 200,000 clones, over 80% seen once. Sequencing was performed on PBMCs or T cells enriched from blood (not recorded which). The receptors originated from a woman aged 55 to 70 who had recovered from COVID-19.

V gene TRBV5-1 combines with J gene TRBJ1-1; 10 nucleotides line up with TRBD1. Trimming took 4 bases from V and 5 from J; bases not matched to a gene: 5. The CDR3 length is 14 residues. Germline V gene data show CDR1 as SGHRS and CDR2 as YFSETQ. CDR3 sequence (DNA): TGCGCCAGCAGCCAAGGGACAGGGGAAACTGAAGCTTTCTTT. Translated: CASSQGTGETEAFF.

This chain uses TRBV5-4 with TRBJ2-4, with TRBD2 matching over 8 bases. Germline CDR1 and CDR2: SGHNT and YYREEE (reference sequence). The junction had 9 bases not matched to a gene; V was cut back by 4 bases and J by 0 bases. The CDR3 is 17 residues long. For the CDR3, the DNA is TGTGCCAGCAGCCCAACGGGGGGGCGCACAGCCAAAAACATTCAGTACTTC. This codes for CASSPTGGRTAKNIQYF.

This clone was seen only once. The CDR3: CASSLGQGGKLFF. Written as DNA, the CDR3 is TGTGCCAGCAGTTTAGGGCAGGGGGGAAAACTGTTTTTT. V usage is TRBV12-3 or TRBV12-4 and J usage is TRBJ1-4; 7 bases align to TRBD1. The CDR3 contains 13 residues. Trimming took 1 base from V and 10 from J; bases not matched to a gene: 3.

V usage is TRBV5-1 and J usage is TRBJ2-3, with 14 positions matching TRBD2. This CDR3 contains 18 residues. Per germline, CDR1 SGHRS and CDR2 YFSETQ. J gave up 0 bases and V 4 bases, and 7 bases lay outside the gene matches. For the CDR3, the DNA is TGCGCCAGCAGCACTGGACTAGCGGGAGGTACTAGCACAGATACGCAGTATTTT. It yields the protein CASSTGLAGGTSTDTQYF.

V usage is TRBV28 and J usage is TRBJ1-2; 8 nucleotides line up with TRBD1. Germline assignment: CDR1 MDHEN and CDR2 SYDVKM. This CDR3 is 12 amino acids long. Trimming took 5 bases from V and 8 from J; bases not matched to a gene: 4. DNA of the CDR3: TGTGCCAGCAGTGTACAGGGGGAGGGCTACACCTTC. Encoded protein: CASSVQGEGYTF.

The chain joins TRBV19 to TRBJ1-2, with D perhaps matching TRBD1 (6 bases). Germline assignment: CDR1 LNHDA and CDR2 SQIVND (reference sequence). Trimming cost V 5 bases and J 3 bases, with 16 bases left between them. CDR3 length equals 15 residues. The CDR3 loop is CASSQRGKGHYGYTF. As DNA, the CDR3 is TGTGCCAGTAGTCAGAGGGGGAAGGGTCACTATGGCTACACCTTC.

The chain employs TRBV6-1 and TRBJ1-2, with D uncertain. The CDR3 spans 14 residues. Trimming cost V 1 base and J 4 bases, with 10 bases left between them. CDR1 and CDR2 from the germline V gene are MNHNS and SASEGT. The CDR3 loop is CASSEVTGFYGYTF. The CDR3 DNA sequence: TGTGCCAGCAGTGAAGTTACCGGTTTCTATGGCTACACCTTC.